One and the same sample provided the 25 T cell receptor beta chains below, sequenced in a study of PD-1 blockade in classical Hodgkin lymphoma. Time point noted: newly diagnosed, previously untreated cHL patient sample. Magnetic negative selection was used to purify CD4+ T cells from PBMCs that had been thawed. Data came from immunoSEQ multiplex PCR; TCRdb stores just in-frame clones and leaves some out. The data show about 22,000 clones, roughly nine tenths seen once. Sequenced sample: CD4+ T cells from blood. These receptors were taken from a human donor with classical Hodgkin lymphoma.

The chain is built from TRBV7-2 and TRBJ2-3; possible D gene TRBD1, 5 bases. Deletions cut 5 bases from V and 10 bases from J, with 19 bases between. This CDR3 comprises 14 residues. Germline CDR1 SGHTA, CDR2 FQGNSA. Here the CDR3 reads CASSHTTRDVPQYF. The CDR3, as DNA: TGTGCCAGCAGCCACACTACCAGGGATGTTCCGCAGTATTTT.

V usage is TRBV19 and J usage is TRBJ1-1; 8 nucleotides match TRBD1. Germline assignment: CDR1 LNHDA and CDR2 SQIVND (reference sequence). J was trimmed by 10 bases and V by 1 base; bases with no gene match: 5. The CDR3 contains 13 residues. The CDR3 here is CASSIAIDRGAFF. The CDR3 DNA is TGTGCCAGTAGTATAGCAATCGACAGGGGAGCTTTCTTT.

This rearrangement joins TRBV30 to TRBJ1-1; 9 bases match TRBD1. This CDR3 comprises 13 residues. CDR1 GTSNPN and CDR2 SVGIG come from the germline V gene (reference sequence). The V segment lost 2 bases and the J segment 5 bases; nucleotides outside the gene matches: 3. CDR3 in DNA: TGTGCCTGGAGTCGGACAGGGGCTACTGAAGCTTTCTTT. It yields the protein CAWSRTGATEAFF.

The CDR3 is CASSLTGADTQYF. CDR3 nucleotide sequence: TGTGCCAGCAGCTTAACAGGGGCAGATACGCAGTATTTT. The genes are TRBV7-2 and TRBJ2-3; 7 nucleotides match TRBD1. Trimming removed 2 bases from V and 4 bases from J; junction bases left unmatched: 0. Germline V gene lookup returns CDR1 SGHTA and CDR2 FQGNSA. The CDR3 is made up of 13 amino acids.

The chain employs TRBV27 and TRBJ2-7; the match to TRBD2 covers 9 bases. This CDR3 is 13 amino acids long. Germline assignment: CDR1 MNHEY and CDR2 SMNVEV (reference sequence). The V segment lost 6 bases and the J segment 7 bases; nucleotides outside the gene matches: 7. This chain's CDR3 is CASSPPGLAEQYF. The CDR3 nucleotides are TGTGCCAGCAGCCCCCCGGGACTAGCAGAGCAGTACTTC.

The V gene is TRBV4-3, the J gene TRBJ2-5; tentative D call: TRBD2 (5 bases). This CDR3 spans 14 amino acids. The V gene lost 4 bases and the J gene lost 2 bases, with 11 bases spanning the gap. The germline CDR1 and CDR2 sequences are LGHNA and YSLEER. The CDR3 protein is CASSRQRSQETQYF. The CDR3 nucleotides are TGCGCCAGCAGCCGGCAGCGGAGTCAAGAGACCCAGTACTTC.

The V call is TRBV5-8, the J call TRBJ1-5; D gene unclear. The CDR3 extends over 13 amino acids. CDR1 SGHTS and CDR2 YDEGEE come from the germline V gene. V shed 2 bases and J shed 4 bases, with 7 bases lying between them. CDR3 sequence: CASSFGNNQPQHF. CDR3 in DNA: TGTGCCAGCAGCTTCGGAAATAATCAGCCCCAGCATTTT.

The rearrangement uses TRBV7-2 and TRBJ2-6; no clear D. Germline CDR1 reads SGHTA; CDR2 reads FQGNSA. V lost 2 bases to trimming and J lost 0 bases, with 8 bases between them. CDR3 length equals 16 residues. CDR3 DNA sequence: TGTGCCAGCAGCTTATATACGAGCTCTGGGGCCAACGTCCTGACTTTC. Its translation is CASSLYTSSGANVLTF.

The genes are TRBV28 and TRBJ1-5; maybe TRBD1 (6 bases). Germline assignment: CDR1 MDHEN and CDR2 SYDVKM. The CDR3 runs 13 residues. V was clipped by 6 bases and J by 3 bases, with 9 bases between them. The CDR3 protein is CASRDSLNQPQHF. CDR3 nucleotides: TGTGCCAGCAGGGACAGCCTCAATCAGCCCCAGCATTTT.

V is TRBV4-1 and J is TRBJ1-1; D not resolved. Germline V gene data show CDR1 as MGHRA and CDR2 as YSYEKL. CDR3 length equals 14 residues. V lost 3 bases and J lost 0, with 8 bases in between. The CDR3 nucleotides are TGCGCCAGCAGCCAGGTCGGTTTGAACACTGAAGCTTTCTTT. The encoded protein is CASSQVGLNTEAFF.

The chain recombines TRBV11-3 with TRBJ2-3, with D possibly matching TRBD1 (6 bases). Trimming took off 6 bases at V and 3 bases at J, with 16 bases between the two ends. The CDR3 sequence is 15 residues long. The germline V gene encodes CDR1 SGHNT and CDR2 YENEEA. The CDR3 loop reads CASRTLVTGTDTQYF. The CDR3 nucleotides read TGTGCCAGCAGAACCCTGGTCACAGGGACAGATACGCAGTATTTT.

This clone was seen a single time. The V and J genes are TRBV7-2 and TRBJ2-3, with TRBD2 as a possible D gene (5 bases). The CDR3 has 15 amino acids. Germline assignment: CDR1 SGHTA and CDR2 FQGNSA. Trimming left V 4 bases short and J 3 bases short, with 14 bases between. In DNA, the CDR3 is TGTGCCAGCAGCTCATTAGGGAGTAGGACAGATACGCAGTATTTT. Translation: CASSSLGSRTDTQYF.

The chain employs TRBV7-2 and TRBJ2-1; 7 bases are shared with TRBD2. CDR3 length equals 16 residues. Per germline, CDR1 SGHTA and CDR2 FQGNSA. V was pared by 5 bases and J by 0 bases, with 7 bases of the junction left unmatched. Here the CDR3 reads CASSDPGGRSYNEQFF. As DNA, the CDR3 is TGTGCCAGCAGCGACCCGGGGGGACGCTCCTACAATGAGCAGTTCTTC.

CDR3 nucleotides: TGTGCCAGCAGCGTAGCTCCGGGTGTAGCGGGATTACAAGAGACCCAGTACTTC. Residues: CASSVAPGVAGLQETQYF. This chain joins TRBV9 and TRBJ2-5; 8 nucleotides match TRBD2. V dropped 0 bases and J dropped 2; count of bases not matched to a gene: 12. This CDR3 is built from 18 residues. Germline values: CDR1 SGDLS, CDR2 YYNGEE.

Remarks on this clone: The junction shows a germline mismatch at one end, possibly a read error. The J gene is TRBJ2-7, the V gene TRBV11-2, with 9 bases fitting TRBD2. Looked up from germline, CDR1 is SGHAT and CDR2 is FQNNGV. This CDR3 is built from 11 residues. The CDR3 nucleotides read TGTGCCAGCACCCACGTAGCGGGGGCCTTCTTC. This sequence encodes CASTHVAGAFF. Looking up the rest from reference TRBV11-2 and TRBJ2-7 gives the full variable domain: EAGVAQSPRYKIIEKRQSVAFWCNPISGHATLYWYQQILGQGPKLLIQFQNNGVVDDSQLPKDRFSAERLKGVDSTLKIQPAKLEDSAVYLCASTHVAGAFFGPGTRLTVT.

The chain links TRBV18 to TRBJ2-5; no clear D gene. The CDR3 runs 13 residues. Trimming left V 0 bases short and J 0 bases short, with 2 bases between. Germline CDR1 reads KGHSH; CDR2 reads LQKENI. DNA for the CDR3: TGTGCCAGCTCACCACCGGACCAAGAGACCCAGTACTTC. Translation gives CASSPPDQETQYF.

The V gene is TRBV2, the J gene TRBJ1-1, with D unresolved. The CDR3 sequence is 15 residues long. CDR1 and CDR2 from the germline V gene are SNHLY and FYNNEI. Trimming left V 0 bases short and J 1 base short, with 9 bases between. The CDR3 is CASSEARRRNTEAFF. The CDR3 DNA is TGTGCCAGCAGTGAAGCCCGGAGGCGGAACACTGAAGCTTTCTTT.

The gene calls are TRBV30 and TRBJ1-1; D may be TRBD1 (5 bases). Germline-derived CDR1 and CDR2 are GTSNPN and SVGIG (reference sequence). V dropped 4 bases and J dropped 1 base, with 10 bases sitting between them. This CDR3 region has 13 residues. The DNA of the CDR3 is TGTGCCTGGACCCTACAGGCGAACACTGAAGCTTTCTTT. It codes for CAWTLQANTEAFF.

This chain connects TRBV11-2 to TRBJ2-7; 11 nucleotides align to TRBD2. This CDR3 is 15 amino acids long. Looked up from germline, CDR1 is SGHAT and CDR2 is FQNNGV. Trimming at V came to 5 bases and at J to 2 bases, leaving 5 bases not matched to a gene. In DNA, the CDR3 is TGTGCCAGCAGCGCCTTAGCGGGAGGGGCCTACGAGCAGTACTTC. Translation gives CASSALAGGAYEQYF. Drawing the rest from reference TRBV11-2 and TRBJ2-7, the complete variable domain is EAGVAQSPRYKIIEKRQSVAFWCNPISGHATLYWYQQILGQGPKLLIQFQNNGVVDDSQLPKDRFSAERLKGVDSTLKIQPAKLEDSAVYLCASSALAGGAYEQYFGPGTRLTVT.

This clone was counted a few times. The chain is built from TRBV6-5 and TRBJ1-1; D is unresolved. The V gene lost 2 bases and the J gene lost 0 bases, with 7 bases spanning the gap. The CDR3 has 14 residues. Germline V CDR1 and CDR2: MNHEY, SVGAGI. Here the CDR3 reads CASSYRAVNTEAFF. CDR3 bases: TGTGCCAGCAGTTACAGGGCGGTGAACACTGAAGCTTTCTTT.

The genes are TRBV29-1 and TRBJ1-5; D not resolved. The CDR3 runs to 13 residues. Germline CDR1 SQVTM, CDR2 ANQGSEA. V was pared by 7 bases and J by 7 bases, with 17 bases between. The CDR3 sequence is CSALLDRSQPQHF. In DNA, the CDR3 is TGCAGCGCCCTTTTGGACCGGAGCCAGCCCCAGCATTTT.

The chain employs TRBV29-1 and TRBJ2-7; D is perhaps TRBD1 (6 bases). CDR3 length: 13 amino acids. CDR1 is SQVTM and CDR2 is ANQGSEA in the germline V gene. V lost 4 bases and J lost 3, with 13 bases in between. The CDR3 here is CSVARQGGYEQYF. The CDR3 region has the DNA TGCAGCGTTGCCCGACAAGGGGGCTACGAGCAGTACTTC.

This CDR3 is CASSSPIAEGGSYNEQFF. The CDR3 bases are TGTGCCAGCAGCTCTCCGATTGCAGAGGGGGGTTCCTACAATGAGCAGTTCTTC. The chain uses TRBV7-8 and TRBJ2-1; D is perhaps TRBD1 or TRBD2 (6 bases each). This CDR3 is built from 18 residues. The V gene lost 4 bases and the J gene lost 1 base, with 20 bases spanning the gap. The V gene's germline CDR1 is SGHVS and CDR2 FQNEAQ.

The rearrangement uses TRBV10-3 and TRBJ1-1, with 7 bases identical to TRBD1. The CDR3 totals 15 residues. V shed 3 bases, J shed 4 bases, and the junction held 8 bases outside the gene matches. Germline V gene lookup returns CDR1 ENHRY and CDR2 SYGVKD. CDR3: CAISDQLTGVTEAFF. The CDR3 nucleotides are TGTGCCATCAGTGACCAATTAACAGGGGTCACTGAAGCTTTCTTT.

This rearrangement joins TRBV5-1 to TRBJ2-3, with 10 bases lining up with TRBD1. The germline gives CDR1 SGHRS, CDR2 YFSETQ. Trimming removed 5 bases from V and 0 bases from J; junction bases left unmatched: 12. The CDR3 is 18 amino acids. The CDR3 DNA reads TGCGCCAGCAGGCCCGGGACAGGGGCCCTCTTTAGCACAGATACGCAGTATTTT. Protein product: CASRPGTGALFSTDTQYF.